A selection of T cell receptor beta chains follows, all from one sample in a study of T cell responses to AZD1222 COVID-19 vaccine. Libraries were prepared by immunoSEQ multiplex PCR; TCRdb keeps only in-frame clonotypes and omits some of them. The sample lists 160,000 or so clones; 92% were seen once. The specimen was peripheral blood, collected on day 0 of MenACWY control vaccination. All receptors derive from an adult in good health. Both conserved end residues are part of each CDR3. The D gene is left open where the match is weak. Clone size, where shown, is once, few, many, or a class for clones that have expanded.

v_call: TRBV28; clone_size: NA; j_call: TRBJ2-3; d_call: NA; cdr3_aa: CASSSASFNTDTQYF; cdr3_nt: TGTGCCAGCAGTTCGGCGTCGTTCAACACAGATACGCAGTATTTT
v_call: TRBV27; clone_size: NA; j_call: TRBJ2-7; d_call: NA; cdr3_aa: CASSFQGRYEQYF; cdr3_nt: TGTGCCAGCAGTTTCCAGGGACGGTACGAGCAGTACTTC
v_call: TRBV5-1; clone_size: NA; j_call: TRBJ1-6; d_call: TRBD1; cdr3_aa: CACSTGKTYNSPLHF; cdr3_nt: TGCGCCTGTTCGACAGGGAAAACCTATAATTCACCCCTCCACTTT
v_call: TRBV7-2; clone_size: once; j_call: TRBJ1-4; d_call: NA; cdr3_aa: CASSPYRITGEKLFF; cdr3_nt: TGTGCCAGCAGCCCCTACAGGATAACGGGTGAAAAACTGTTTTTT
v_call: TRBV11-2; clone_size: NA; j_call: TRBJ1-5; d_call: NA; cdr3_aa: CASSLTGSNQPQHF; cdr3_nt: TGTGCCAGCAGCCTAACAGGGTCCAATCAGCCCCAGCATTTT
v_call: TRBV18; clone_size: NA; j_call: TRBJ2-7; d_call: NA; cdr3_aa: CASSPGISYEQYF; cdr3_nt: TGTGCCAGCTCACCTGGGATCTCCTACGAGCAGTACTTC
v_call: TRBV5-8; clone_size: once; j_call: TRBJ1-4; d_call: NA; cdr3_aa: CASSFRRTNEKLFF; cdr3_nt: TGTGCCAGCAGCTTTCGGAGAACTAATGAAAAACTGTTTTTT
v_call: TRBV9; clone_size: NA; j_call: TRBJ2-1; d_call: TRBD2; cdr3_aa: CASSSSGREVNNEQFF; cdr3_nt: TGTGCCAGCAGCTCATCAGGACGGGAGGTCAACAATGAGCAGTTCTTC
v_call: TRBV7-6; clone_size: once; j_call: TRBJ2-7; d_call: TRBD2; cdr3_aa: CASSPTLIAGGPHEQYF; cdr3_nt: TGTGCCAGCAGCCCCACTCTAATAGCGGGAGGGCCCCACGAGCAGTACTTC
v_call: TRBV18; clone_size: once; j_call: TRBJ2-1; d_call: TRBD2; cdr3_aa: CASSTTSGRDEQFF; cdr3_nt: TGTGCCAGCTCAACGACTAGCGGGAGAGATGAGCAGTTCTTC
v_call: TRBV5-1; clone_size: NA; j_call: TRBJ2-1; d_call: NA; cdr3_aa: CASNTLDPRSYNEQFF; cdr3_nt: TGCGCCAGCAACACCCTAGACCCCCGCTCCTACAATGAGCAGTTCTTC
v_call: TRBV4-2; clone_size: NA; j_call: TRBJ2-3; d_call: NA; cdr3_aa: CASSPTWTSSTDTQYF; cdr3_nt: TGTGCCAGCAGCCCCACATGGACCTCTAGCACAGATACGCAGTATTTT
v_call: TRBV27; clone_size: NA; j_call: TRBJ1-5; d_call: NA; cdr3_aa: CASSLRTGNQPQHF; cdr3_nt: TGTGCCAGCAGTCTCCGGACGGGAAATCAGCCCCAGCATTTT
v_call: TRBV30; clone_size: NA; j_call: TRBJ1-1; d_call: NA; cdr3_aa: CAWSVAGLTEAFF; cdr3_nt: TGTGCCTGGAGTGTAGCAGGGCTGACTGAAGCTTTCTTT
v_call: TRBV12-3/TRBV12-4; clone_size: NA; j_call: TRBJ1-1; d_call: NA; cdr3_aa: CASSLVQVAFF; cdr3_nt: TGTGCCAGCAGCCTCGTTCAGGTAGCTTTCTTT
v_call: TRBV10-1; clone_size: NA; j_call: TRBJ1-1; d_call: NA; cdr3_aa: CASRGRGREAFF; cdr3_nt: TGCGCCAGCAGGGGGCGGGGCCGTGAAGCTTTCTTT
v_call: TRBV24-1; clone_size: NA; j_call: TRBJ2-5; d_call: TRBD1; cdr3_aa: CATSGEPDRDYQETQYF; cdr3_nt: TGTGCCACCAGTGGCGAGCCTGACAGGGATTACCAAGAGACCCAGTACTTC
v_call: TRBV27; clone_size: NA; j_call: TRBJ1-5; d_call: NA; cdr3_aa: CASRDTPNQPQHF; cdr3_nt: TGTGCCAGCCGGGACACCCCAAATCAGCCCCAGCATTTT
v_call: TRBV29-1; clone_size: NA; j_call: TRBJ1-1; d_call: NA; cdr3_aa: CSVEGGGGGTEAFF; cdr3_nt: TGCAGCGTTGAAGGAGGCGGGGGTGGCACTGAAGCTTTCTTT
v_call: TRBV14; clone_size: NA; j_call: TRBJ1-2; d_call: TRBD1; cdr3_aa: CASSRVGGRLDYGYTF; cdr3_nt: TGTGCCAGCAGCCGAGTAGGGGGCAGGCTGGACTATGGCTACACCTTC
v_call: TRBV11-1; clone_size: NA; j_call: TRBJ2-1; d_call: NA; cdr3_aa: CASSAQSINEQFF; cdr3_nt: TGTGCCAGCAGCGCACAATCTATCAATGAGCAGTTCTTC
v_call: TRBV5-1; clone_size: NA; j_call: TRBJ1-1; d_call: TRBD1; cdr3_aa: CASWDRGQGTEAFF; cdr3_nt: TGCGCCAGCTGGGACAGGGGGCAGGGCACTGAAGCTTTCTTT
v_call: TRBV14; clone_size: NA; j_call: TRBJ2-1; d_call: TRBD2; cdr3_aa: CASSQIAGGPNHQPRNEQFF; cdr3_nt: TGTGCCAGCAGCCAAATAGCGGGAGGGCCAAACCACCAGCCCCGCAATGAGCAGTTCTTC
v_call: TRBV30; clone_size: NA; j_call: TRBJ2-7; d_call: NA; cdr3_aa: CAWSGSVWVNEQYF; cdr3_nt: TGTGCCTGGAGTGGGTCGGTTTGGGTCAACGAGCAGTACTTC
v_call: TRBV27; clone_size: NA; j_call: TRBJ1-2; d_call: TRBD1; cdr3_aa: CASRHSGGPGYTF; cdr3_nt: TGTGCCAGCAGACACTCAGGGGGCCCTGGCTACACCTTC
v_call: TRBV14; clone_size: NA; j_call: TRBJ2-2; d_call: NA; cdr3_aa: CASSHPAGITGELFF; cdr3_nt: TGTGCCAGCAGCCATCCCGCCGGCATAACCGGGGAGCTGTTTTTT
v_call: TRBV6-5; clone_size: NA; j_call: TRBJ1-6; d_call: NA; cdr3_aa: CASSYRTGTRGSPLHF; cdr3_nt: TGTGCCAGCAGTTATCGGACCGGGACACGGGGCTCACCCCTCCACTTT
v_call: TRBV4-2; clone_size: NA; j_call: TRBJ2-7; d_call: TRBD2; cdr3_aa: CASSRTGTSGNYEQYF; cdr3_nt: TGTGCCAGCAGCCGGACTGGGACTAGCGGGAACTACGAGCAGTACTTC
v_call: TRBV3-1/TRBV3-2; clone_size: NA; j_call: TRBJ1-1; d_call: TRBD1; cdr3_aa: CASSQADRDTEAFF; cdr3_nt: TGTGCCAGCAGCCAAGCGGACAGGGACACTGAAGCTTTCTTT
v_call: TRBV20-1; clone_size: few; j_call: TRBJ1-1; d_call: NA; cdr3_aa: CSASREDEAFF; cdr3_nt: TGCAGTGCTAGCCGGGAGGATGAAGCTTTCTTT
v_call: TRBV7-8; clone_size: NA; j_call: TRBJ1-6; d_call: NA; cdr3_aa: CASSSRGGYGSSPLHF; cdr3_nt: TGTGCCAGCAGCTCCAGGGGAGGGTACGGAAGTTCACCCCTCCACTTT
v_call: TRBV28; clone_size: NA; j_call: TRBJ2-7; d_call: TRBD2; cdr3_aa: CASNGRGAYEQYF; cdr3_nt: TGTGCCAGCAACGGCCGGGGGGCCTACGAGCAGTACTTC
v_call: TRBV6-6; clone_size: NA; j_call: TRBJ1-5; d_call: NA; cdr3_aa: CASSYSGARSNQPQHF; cdr3_nt: TGTGCCAGCAGTTACTCTGGGGCGCGGAGCAATCAGCCCCAGCATTTT
v_call: TRBV5-4; clone_size: NA; j_call: TRBJ1-2; d_call: NA; cdr3_aa: CASSHTGTANYGYTF; cdr3_nt: TGTGCCAGCAGCCACACGGGGACGGCTAACTATGGCTACACCTTC
v_call: TRBV19; clone_size: NA; j_call: TRBJ2-3; d_call: NA; cdr3_aa: CASSIGRESDTQYF; cdr3_nt: TGTGCCAGTAGTATTGGTAGGGAATCGGATACGCAGTATTTT
v_call: TRBV29-1; clone_size: NA; j_call: TRBJ1-2; d_call: TRBD1; cdr3_aa: CSVGDDRGWGYTF; cdr3_nt: TGCAGCGTTGGGGACGACAGGGGATGGGGCTACACCTTC
v_call: TRBV4-2; clone_size: NA; j_call: TRBJ2-7; d_call: TRBD2; cdr3_aa: CASSLSGTSSRYEQYF; cdr3_nt: TGTGCCAGCAGCCTCTCCGGGACTAGTAGTAGATACGAGCAGTACTTC
v_call: TRBV6-5; clone_size: NA; j_call: TRBJ2-2; d_call: TRBD1; cdr3_aa: CASSDREKAGELFF; cdr3_nt: TGTGCCAGCAGCGACAGGGAAAAGGCCGGGGAGCTGTTTTTT
v_call: TRBV19; clone_size: NA; j_call: TRBJ1-5; d_call: NA; cdr3_aa: CASTPRQGLDQPQHF; cdr3_nt: TGTGCCAGTACCCCACGTCAGGGGCTGGATCAGCCCCAGCATTTT
v_call: TRBV15; clone_size: NA; j_call: TRBJ1-2; d_call: TRBD1; cdr3_aa: CATSRKDRAVYGYTF; cdr3_nt: TGTGCCACCAGCAGGAAGGACAGGGCAGTCTATGGCTACACCTTC
v_call: TRBV5-6; clone_size: NA; j_call: TRBJ2-1; d_call: TRBD2; cdr3_aa: CASSPLAGGGNEQFF; cdr3_nt: TGTGCCAGCAGCCCCCTAGCGGGAGGGGGCAATGAGCAGTTCTTC
v_call: TRBV28; clone_size: NA; j_call: TRBJ1-4; d_call: NA; cdr3_aa: CASNGREKLFF; cdr3_nt: TGTGCCAGCAATGGGAGGGAAAAACTGTTTTTT
v_call: TRBV27; clone_size: once; j_call: TRBJ2-2; d_call: TRBD1; cdr3_aa: CASSLGTGRHGELFF; cdr3_nt: TGTGCCAGCAGTTTAGGGACAGGGAGGCACGGGGAGCTGTTTTTT
v_call: TRBV7-2; clone_size: once; j_call: TRBJ2-7; d_call: NA; cdr3_aa: CASSLVGRYEQYF; cdr3_nt: TGTGCCAGCAGCTTAGTGGGTCGGTACGAGCAGTACTTC
v_call: TRBV12-5; clone_size: NA; j_call: TRBJ1-1; d_call: TRBD1; cdr3_aa: CASGLVQVISEGANLGTEAFF; cdr3_nt: TGTGCTAGTGGTTTGGTACAAGTTATTTCTGAGGGGGCCAACTTGGGAACTGAAGCTTTCTTT
v_call: TRBV5-6; clone_size: NA; j_call: TRBJ1-5; d_call: NA; cdr3_aa: CASSVGGPRQPQHF; cdr3_nt: TGTGCCAGCAGCGTGGGGGGGCCGAGACAGCCCCAGCATTTT
v_call: TRBV19; clone_size: NA; j_call: TRBJ1-1; d_call: NA; cdr3_aa: CASTPSVMNTEAFF; cdr3_nt: TGTGCCAGTACCCCTAGCGTAATGAACACTGAAGCTTTCTTT
v_call: TRBV7-2; clone_size: few; j_call: TRBJ1-5; d_call: TRBD1; cdr3_aa: CASSEGGQGQPQHF; cdr3_nt: TGTGCCAGCAGCGAAGGGGGACAGGGTCAGCCCCAGCATTTT
v_call: TRBV30; clone_size: NA; j_call: TRBJ1-1; d_call: NA; cdr3_aa: CAWSRTGTEAFF; cdr3_nt: TGTGCCTGGAGCCGGACGGGGACTGAAGCTTTCTTT
v_call: TRBV12-3/TRBV12-4; clone_size: NA; j_call: TRBJ1-5; d_call: NA; cdr3_aa: CASSTDSNQPQHF; cdr3_nt: TGTGCCAGCAGTACGGACAGCAATCAGCCCCAGCATTTT
v_call: TRBV4-3; clone_size: NA; j_call: TRBJ2-1; d_call: TRBD2; cdr3_aa: CASSLRTSGYNEQFF; cdr3_nt: TGCGCCAGCAGCCTAAGGACTAGCGGCTACAATGAGCAGTTCTTC
v_call: TRBV10-3; clone_size: NA; j_call: TRBJ2-7; d_call: NA; cdr3_aa: CAISESTLRDTTYEQYF; cdr3_nt: TGTGCCATCAGTGAGTCGACATTGCGGGACACAACCTACGAGCAGTACTTC
v_call: TRBV7-2; clone_size: NA; j_call: TRBJ2-1; d_call: TRBD2; cdr3_aa: CASSLTLAGDEQFF; cdr3_nt: TGTGCCAGCAGCTTAACACTAGCGGGCGATGAGCAGTTCTTC